One TCR beta chain is described in this entry. This specimen belongs to a study of blood T cell repertoires in COVID-19. Turning to the study itself: There were acute and convalescent COVID-19 samples, and they came from the United States, Italy and Spain. The analysed material was cDNA or gDNA that came from T cells, B-cell-depleted T cells, or PBMCs.

Source study methods: Amplification with reference gene primers provided the estimates of nucleated cell counts. The data were produced by immunoSEQ multiplex PCR, yet TCRdb's version contains in-frame clones alone and is incomplete. D and trimming were read from the DNA, whereas the V and J calls and clone size are those reported in that table. The sample lists some 250,000 clones; more than 75% were seen once. The germline CDR1 and CDR2 sequences are SGHTA and FQGNSA. V was clipped by 5 bases and J by 3 bases; unmatched bases: 14. CDR3 length equals 18 residues. V is TRBV7-2 and J is TRBJ1-3; the match to TRBD1 covers 9 bases. This receptor was obtained from a woman aged 70-85 years with active or convalescent COVID-19. Input material: peripheral blood. CDR3 nucleotides: TGTGCCAGCAGCCTGTTAATTCCCGGGACAGGGTATGGAAACACCATATATTTT. Translated: CASSLLIPGTGYGNTIYF.